The entry that follows covers one TCR beta chain sequence. The ends lost 0 bases at V and 3 bases at J; junction bases unmatched: 0. The germline gives CDR1 SGHRS, CDR2 YFSETQ. The CDR3 sequence is 15 residues long. This sample stems from a study of cytomegalovirus exposure and HLA in healthy donors. PCR used 60 Vbeta primers and 13 Jbeta primers. Only in-frame clones appear in the TCRdb table, and some are missing; sequencing was by immunoSEQ multiplex PCR. The sample has about 120,000 clones, 70% to 80% seen once. The sequence was obtained from a middle-aged man in good health and CMV-seropositive. The source material was PBMCs. The chain employs TRBV5-1 and TRBJ1-4; 9 nucleotides match TRBD1. The CDR3 protein is CASSLGTGANEKLFF. CDR3 DNA sequence: TGCGCCAGCAGCTTGGGGACAGGGGCTAATGAAAAACTGTTTTTT.